This section outlines one T cell receptor beta chain sequence together with its context. This receptor's antigen is unknown. There are no base qualities to consult, and no much larger clone falls within one base. Donors were approximately 42 systemically healthy Caucasian individuals from Russia aged about 6 to 100 years. About 9.8 milliliters of peripheral blood were drawn from each donor into EDTA-treated Vacutainer tubes. Ficoll-Paque density-gradient centrifugation was used to isolate PBMCs, with at least 7 million per sample. Total RNA was extracted from PBMCs with Trizol reagent, with at least 5.5 micrograms obtained per sample. For every donor, an aliquot of PBMCs went through flow cytometry to measure the percentages of naive CD45RAhigh/CD27high T cells. The sample comes from a study of blood T cells in healthy people across ages (dated by TCRdb to 2013 to 2016). In terms of the full investigation: In model experiments, template switching captured roughly one uniquely barcoded TCR beta cDNA molecule for every two T cells. Two additional independent replicas of 1 million unique cDNA reads from the same blood draw were analyzed for two donors (one aged 18 to 30 and one aged 80 or older). To track age-related changes in TCR beta repertoire diversity, the study relied on deep sequencing normalized with unique cDNA molecular identifiers. Donors were grouped into four age groups: young (average approximately 15 years), middle-aged (roughly 38), aged (over 55) and long-lived (roughly 80). To avoid experimental bias, donors of different ages were distributed randomly across sequencing lanes. On the study overall, not on this receptor specifically: Because profiling used bulk unsorted PBMCs, naive and antigen-experienced compartments could not be compared conclusively. Observed TCR beta diversity per million T cells fell roughly linearly with age, and a significant reduction was already apparent by age roughly 40. Estimates of total diversity based on one million sequenced T cells were regarded as lower bounds and as underestimates. Observed TCR beta diversity correlated strongly with the percentage of naive T cells measured by flow cytometry. Compared with the aged group, the long-lived group had more naive CD4+ T cells, fewer expanded clones and increased TCR diversity, a pattern suggesting age selection. The CMV infection status of donors was not known, potentially confounding age-related changes in expanded clonotypes.

The junction shows trimming of 5 bases on V and 8 bases on J, plus 22 bases between the germline ends. The CDR3 contains 16 residues, cysteine and phenylalanine counted. The entry retains the CDR3 DNA only, 48 bases that are in frame from base 1. From a lookup of the germline V gene, CDR1 and CDR2 are SGHNT and YENEEA. The protocol used for the library was 5' RACE. Instrument used: Illumina HiSeq 2500. The second PCR ran for about 7 to 11 cycles and used a J-beta primer mix along with a sample-barcoded 5' primer. A unique molecular identifier was introduced onto each TCR beta cDNA molecule by a template-switch 5' adaptor carrying 12 random nucleotides. Each sample yielded at least 2.5 million CDR3-containing paired-end reads. First-strand cDNA synthesis was performed from all RNA using the Mint cDNA synthesis kit, with priming by a TRBC-specific oligonucleotide. Following uracil-DNA glycosylase treatment, a first 18-cycle PCR with universal primers M1SS and BC2_uni_R was performed on all cDNA. The authors processed their data as follows. For normalization, 1 million high-quality reads were randomly selected from each sample, with every read carrying a distinct molecular identifier. Reads with shared molecular identifiers were discarded instead of being binned into consensus sequences. MiTCR, set to a Q25 quality threshold and the strictest error-elimination algorithm, was used for CDR3 identification, clonotype clustering and error correction. A nonparametric unseen species model with Euler transformation was used to estimate a lower bound on total TCR beta diversity. TCRdb reprocessing: public reads trimmed at Q25 with fastp, clones called with MiXCR, in-frame beta chains kept. Under each unique CDR3 protein, matching rows form one entry showing the most common genes and DNA. The V and J calls, along with clone size, are taken from TCRdb and not from the paper's own processing. Here the sample has fewer than 950,000 distinct CDR3 sequences; about 53% occur a single time. The ten largest clones take up about 38% of the sample.

The clonotype originates from a man aged 80 or over in good health. The sequence is built from TRBV11-3 and TRBJ2-1, with the D assignment possibly TRBD1 or TRBD2, given 6 matching bases for each. Sequencing input: blood. At the DNA level, the sequence is TGTGCCAGCAGCCAAAGGGGGGCAGGGGTAGTACATGAGCAGTTCTTC. The encoded protein is CASSQRGAGVVHEQFF. The variable domain in full, with residues beyond the CDR3 obtained from the reference TRBV11-3 and TRBJ2-1 genes, is EAGVVQSPRYKIIEKKQPVAFWCNPISGHNTLYWYLQNLGQGPELLIRYENEEAVDDSQLPKDRFSAERLKGVDSTLKIQPAELGDSAVYLCASSQRGAGVVHEQFFGPGTRLTVL.